This T cell receptor (beta chain) was captured by sequencing in a study of molecular identifiers for immune sequencing clone quantification listed by TCRdb under 2018. For the wider study: For a replicate experiment, RNA from around 18,000 or 91,000 naive CD8 T cells was divided into five aliquots, and four of the five aliquots were sequenced. The study was a methods study using CD8 T cells to benchmark molecular-identifier clustering-based TCR repertoire sequencing (MIDCIRS) and TCR RNA copy counting.

Naive CD8 T cell libraries were made from about 20,000 to 1,000,000 sorted cells using 10%, 30% or 50% of purified RNA. Naive CD8 T cells, defined as CD8+CD4-CCR7+CD45RA+, were FACS-sorted into RLT Plus buffer on a BD FACSAria II. Detection sensitivity was tested by spiking Jurkat RNA equal to around 11 TCR copies' worth into samples containing roughly 18,000-1,000,000 naive CD8 T cells. Enrichment of CD8 T cells was performed with RosetteSep CD8+ T Cell Enrichment Cocktail and Ficoll-Paque, after which ACK red cell lysis was carried out. Library construction relied on PCR. Reads for this sample came from a NextSeq 500. Bulk TCR libraries were made following a previously described method, with the TCR primers given in Table S5. Total RNA was purified with the Qiagen AllPrep DNA/RNA kit. Reads from multiple sequencing runs of the same library were pooled before analysis. For the original study's pipeline: Reads were retained only if the reads had an exact TCR constant sequence, and the retained reads were trimmed to 150 nt and grouped according to their 12-nt molecular barcodes. Within each barcode group, reads were sub-clustered at a 15% Levenshtein threshold, and quality-weighted consensus sequences were built per RNA molecule. Non-functional sequences were excluded, and lower-count sequences lying one edit away from another sequence were also excluded. Based on a fit of two negative binomial distributions, barcode sub-clusters having less than 20% of the maximum read count were discarded. TCRdb's own reprocessing of the public reads used fastp at Q25 and MiXCR and kept productive beta chains. Records with the same CDR3 protein are collapsed into one entry carrying the most frequent genes and DNA. The V and J calls and clone size come from TCRdb's table, not from the authors' own analysis. The sample profile shows roughly 100,000 distinct CDR3 sequences; 35% of them were found once. The top ten constitute roughly 9.7% of the sample.

The research as a whole found: Highly expanded clone sizes could be underestimated because identical TCR molecules may share a barcode. The naive libraries included spiked-in Jurkat TCR RNA (about 11 copies' worth), and this RNA is not part of the donor repertoire. Modeling gave about three recovered TCR RNA copies per cell versus roughly 10 by digital PCR, implying approximately 30% capture efficiency. A single cell's worth of spiked-in Jurkat TCR RNA was reported detectable even among 850,000 to 1,000,000 naive CD8 T cells. In CMV-specific effector cells, over 99% of molecules were held by clones above 20 RNA copies, whereas under 1% of molecules were held by such clones in naive cells. When barcode sub-clustering was not used, chimeric consensus sequences inflated TCR diversity, with chimeras reaching as high as 47%.

This clonotype has a count of ten or more. Its antigen remains unidentified. Base qualities are not at hand, and no much larger clone is one base apart. In the germline V gene, CDR1 corresponds to SGDLS and CDR2 to YYNGEE. The CDR3 goes from the cysteine to the phenylalanine over 12 residues. Only the CDR3 region is kept as DNA, spanning 36 bases read in frame from base 1. At the junction V is shortened by 7 bases and J by 2 bases, with 9 bases in between. Recombination joined TRBV9 with TRBJ2-5; the D gene is unclear. Material for sequencing was naive CD8+ T cells from blood, with Jurkat cell RNA spiked in. In the paper's terms, the cell subset or site label means: FACS-sorted CD8+CD4-CCR7+CD45RA+ naive T cells. This TCR came from a human donor in good health. Some libraries in this study had Jurkat cell RNA spiked in. The encoded CDR3 is CASGELQETQYF. The DNA sequence follows: TGTGCCAGCGGGGAACTTCAAGAGACCCAGTACTTC.